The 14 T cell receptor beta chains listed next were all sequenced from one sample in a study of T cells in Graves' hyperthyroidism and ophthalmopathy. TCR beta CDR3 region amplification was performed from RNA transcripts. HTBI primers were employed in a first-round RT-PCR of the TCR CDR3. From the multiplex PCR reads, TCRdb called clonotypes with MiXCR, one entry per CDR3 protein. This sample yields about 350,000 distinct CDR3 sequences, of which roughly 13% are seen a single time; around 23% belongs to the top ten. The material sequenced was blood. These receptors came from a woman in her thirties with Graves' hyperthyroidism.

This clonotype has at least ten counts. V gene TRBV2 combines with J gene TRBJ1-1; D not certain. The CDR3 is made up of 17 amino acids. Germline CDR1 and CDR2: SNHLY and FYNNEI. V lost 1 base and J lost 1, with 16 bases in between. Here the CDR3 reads CASSEGPPELQNTEAFF. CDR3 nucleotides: TGTGCCAGCAGTGAAGGGCCCCCGGAGCTTCAGAACACTGAAGCTTTCTTT.

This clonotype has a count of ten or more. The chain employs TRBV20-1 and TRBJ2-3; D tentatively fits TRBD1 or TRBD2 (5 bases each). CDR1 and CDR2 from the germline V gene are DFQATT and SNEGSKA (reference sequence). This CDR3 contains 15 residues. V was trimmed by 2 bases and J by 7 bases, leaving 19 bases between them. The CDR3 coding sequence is TGCAGTGCTAGAACCCCCACCGCTGGGGGTCATACGCAGTATTTT. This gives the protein CSARTPTAGGHTQYF.

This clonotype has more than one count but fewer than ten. CDR3 in DNA: TGCGCCAGCAGGGACAGCGGTTTCACTGAAGCTTTCTTT. This encodes CASRDSGFTEAFF. This chain joins TRBV10-1 and TRBJ1-1, with D tentatively TRBD1 (6 bases). CDR1 is WNHNN, CDR2 SYGVQD, per germline (reference sequence). Trimming cost V 6 bases and J 4 bases, with 12 bases left between them. CDR3 length equals 13 residues.

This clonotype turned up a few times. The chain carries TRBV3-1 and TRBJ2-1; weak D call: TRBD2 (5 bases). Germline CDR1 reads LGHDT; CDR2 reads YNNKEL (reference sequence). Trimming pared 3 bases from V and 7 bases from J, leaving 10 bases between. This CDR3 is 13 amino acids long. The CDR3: CASSHRRGNEQFF. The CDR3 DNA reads TGTGCCAGCAGCCATAGGCGCGGGAATGAGCAGTTCTTC.

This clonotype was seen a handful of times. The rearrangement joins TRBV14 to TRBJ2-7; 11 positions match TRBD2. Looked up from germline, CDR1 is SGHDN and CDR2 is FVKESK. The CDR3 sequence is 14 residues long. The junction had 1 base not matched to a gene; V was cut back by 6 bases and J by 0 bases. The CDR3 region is CASRTSGNSYEQYF. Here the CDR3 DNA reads TGTGCCAGCAGGACTAGCGGGAACTCCTACGAGCAGTACTTC.

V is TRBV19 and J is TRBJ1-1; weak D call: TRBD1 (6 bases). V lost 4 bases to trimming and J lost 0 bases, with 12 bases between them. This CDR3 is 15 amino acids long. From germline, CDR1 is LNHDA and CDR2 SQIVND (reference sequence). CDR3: CASSTLQGMNTEAFF. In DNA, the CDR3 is TGTGCCAGTAGTACCCTCCAGGGGATGAACACTGAAGCTTTCTTT.

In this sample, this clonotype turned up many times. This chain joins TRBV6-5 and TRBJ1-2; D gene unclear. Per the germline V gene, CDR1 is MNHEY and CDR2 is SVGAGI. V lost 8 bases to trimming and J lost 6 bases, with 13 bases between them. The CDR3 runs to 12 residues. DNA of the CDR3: TGTGCCAGCGCGGAGACATTTAATGGCTACACCTTC. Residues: CASAETFNGYTF.

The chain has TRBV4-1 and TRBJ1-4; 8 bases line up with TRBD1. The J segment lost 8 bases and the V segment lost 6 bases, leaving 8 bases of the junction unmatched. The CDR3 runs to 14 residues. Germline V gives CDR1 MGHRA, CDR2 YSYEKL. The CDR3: CASSFRGLSEKLFF. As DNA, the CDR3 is TGCGCCAGCAGTTTCAGGGGGCTCTCGGAAAAACTGTTTTTT.

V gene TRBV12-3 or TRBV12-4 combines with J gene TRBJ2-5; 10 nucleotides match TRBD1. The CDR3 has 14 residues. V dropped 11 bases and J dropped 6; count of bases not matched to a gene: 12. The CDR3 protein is CAGSGQGSLKTQYF. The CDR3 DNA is TGTGCCGGCTCGGGACAGGGGTCGTTAAAGACCCAGTACTTC.

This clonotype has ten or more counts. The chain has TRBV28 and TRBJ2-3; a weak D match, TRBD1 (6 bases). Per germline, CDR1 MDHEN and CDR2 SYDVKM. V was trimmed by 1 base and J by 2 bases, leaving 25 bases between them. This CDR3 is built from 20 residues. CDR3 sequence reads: CASSLSSDRNHIRLTDTQYF. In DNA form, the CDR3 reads TGTGCCAGCAGTTTATCGTCCGACAGGAACCACATTCGACTCACAGATACGCAGTATTTT.

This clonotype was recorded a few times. This CDR3 is CASSPPTGRAFF. The CDR3, as DNA: TGTGCCAGCAGTCCGCCGACAGGGAGAGCTTTCTTT. V usage is TRBV6-1 and J usage is TRBJ1-1, with TRBD1 identical over 7 bases. Germline V gives CDR1 MNHNS, CDR2 SASEGT. The CDR3 runs to 12 residues. Unmatched junction bases numbered 7, after V lost 5 bases and J lost 10 bases.

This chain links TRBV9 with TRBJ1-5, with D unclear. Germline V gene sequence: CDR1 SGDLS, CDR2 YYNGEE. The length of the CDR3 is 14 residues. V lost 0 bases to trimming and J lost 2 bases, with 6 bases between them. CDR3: CASSVEAGNQPQHF. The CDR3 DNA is TGTGCCAGCAGCGTAGAGGCAGGCAATCAGCCCCAGCATTTT.

For the CDR3, the DNA is TGTGCCAGTAGTCTCACCTCACATTGGGCTACTAACTATGGCTACACCTTC. The encoded protein is CASSLTSHWATNYGYTF. This sequence joins TRBV19 and TRBJ1-2; the D is unclear. Trimming removed 5 bases at V and 0 bases at J, with 19 bases between. Germline values: CDR1 LNHDA, CDR2 SQIVND (reference sequence). CDR3 size: 17 residues.

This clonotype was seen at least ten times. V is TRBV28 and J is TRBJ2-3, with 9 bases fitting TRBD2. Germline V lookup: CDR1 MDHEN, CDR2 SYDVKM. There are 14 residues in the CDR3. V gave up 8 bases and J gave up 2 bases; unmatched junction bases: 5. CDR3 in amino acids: CASPPSGNTDTQYF. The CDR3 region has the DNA TGTGCCAGCCCCCCTAGCGGGAACACAGATACGCAGTATTTT.